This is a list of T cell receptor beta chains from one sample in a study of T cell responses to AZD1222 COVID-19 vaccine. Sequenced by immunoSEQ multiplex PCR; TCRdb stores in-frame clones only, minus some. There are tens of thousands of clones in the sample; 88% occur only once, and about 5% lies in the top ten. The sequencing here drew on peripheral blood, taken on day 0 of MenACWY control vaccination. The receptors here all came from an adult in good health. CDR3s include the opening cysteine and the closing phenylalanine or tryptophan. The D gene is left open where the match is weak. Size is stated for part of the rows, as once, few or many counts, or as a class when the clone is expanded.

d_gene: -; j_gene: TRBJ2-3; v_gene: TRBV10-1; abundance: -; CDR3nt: TGCGCCAGCAGCCCCGGGACGCGAAGCACAGATACGCAGTATTTT; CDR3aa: CASSPGTRSTDTQYF
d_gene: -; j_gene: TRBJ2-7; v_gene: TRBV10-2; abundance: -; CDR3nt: -; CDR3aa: CASILGQGTYEQYF
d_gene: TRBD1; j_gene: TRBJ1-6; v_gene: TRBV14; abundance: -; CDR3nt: TGTGCCAGCAGCCAGTCACGGGACAGCGCCGCACCCCTCCACTTT; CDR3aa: CASSQSRDSAAPLHF
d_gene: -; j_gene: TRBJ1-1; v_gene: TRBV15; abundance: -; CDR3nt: TGTGCCACCAGCAGAGAGGCGCAAGGGGCTGAAGCTTTCTTT; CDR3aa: CATSREAQGAEAFF
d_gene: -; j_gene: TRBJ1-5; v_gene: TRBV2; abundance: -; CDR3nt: TGTGCCAGCAGGTGGACGGGCCAACAGCCCCAGCATTTT; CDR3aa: CASRWTGQQPQHF
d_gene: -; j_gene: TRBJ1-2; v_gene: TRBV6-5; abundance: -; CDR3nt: TGTGCCAGCAGTCAGGGAGCCAGTGGCTACACCTTC; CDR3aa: CASSQGASGYTF
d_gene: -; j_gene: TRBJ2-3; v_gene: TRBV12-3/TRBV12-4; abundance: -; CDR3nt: TGTGCCAGCAGTTTAGGGGGTTCGGCGCAGTATTTT; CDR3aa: CASSLGGSAQYF
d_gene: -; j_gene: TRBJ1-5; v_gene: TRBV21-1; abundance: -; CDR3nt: TGTGCCAGCAGCAAAGAGGTCGATTTCCGGGCTATATCCTTCAGGATAGTCGGCAATCAGCCCCAGCATTTT; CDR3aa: CASSKEVDFRAISFRIVGNQPQHF
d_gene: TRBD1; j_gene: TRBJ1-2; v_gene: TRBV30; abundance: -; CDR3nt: TGTGCCTGGAGTGCACAACAGGGGGATGGCTACACCTTC; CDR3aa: CAWSAQQGDGYTF
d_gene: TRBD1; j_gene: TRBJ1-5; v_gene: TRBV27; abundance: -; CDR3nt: TGTGCCAGCAGTTTAAGACAGGGCTATCAGCCCCAGCATTTT; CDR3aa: CASSLRQGYQPQHF
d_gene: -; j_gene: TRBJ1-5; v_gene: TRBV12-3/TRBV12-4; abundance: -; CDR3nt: TGTGCCAGCAGTTTTGGGTCACAGCAGCCCCAGCATTTT; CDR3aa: CASSFGSQQPQHF
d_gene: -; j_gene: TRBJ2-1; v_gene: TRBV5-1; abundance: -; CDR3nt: TGCGCCAGCAGCTTAACGGGGGAGACCTACAATGAGCAGTTCTTC; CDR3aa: CASSLTGETYNEQFF
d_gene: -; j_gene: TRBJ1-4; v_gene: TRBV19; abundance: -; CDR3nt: TGTGCCAGTAAGGGGGGAGCACATACTAATGAAAAACTGTTTTTT; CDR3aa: CASKGGAHTNEKLFF
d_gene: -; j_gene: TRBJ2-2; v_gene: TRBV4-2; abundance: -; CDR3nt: TGTGCCAGCAGCCAAGAGACCGCCGGGGAGCTGTTTTTT; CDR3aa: CASSQETAGELFF
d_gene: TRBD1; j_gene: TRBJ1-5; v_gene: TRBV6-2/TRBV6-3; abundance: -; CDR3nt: TGTGCCAGCAGTTGGGACAGGCCCAATCAGCCCCAGCATTTT; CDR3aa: CASSWDRPNQPQHF
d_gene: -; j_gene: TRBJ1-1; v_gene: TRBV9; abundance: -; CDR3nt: TGTGCCAGCAGCGTAGGCAACGGGGTTGACACTGAAGCTTTCTTT; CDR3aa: CASSVGNGVDTEAFF
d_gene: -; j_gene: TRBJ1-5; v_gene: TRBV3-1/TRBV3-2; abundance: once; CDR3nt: TGTGCCAGCAGCCAAGTGTGGGGGAATCAGCCCCAGCATTTT; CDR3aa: CASSQVWGNQPQHF
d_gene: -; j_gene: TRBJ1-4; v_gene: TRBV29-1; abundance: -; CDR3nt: TGCAGCGTTGGTCTGAACGATGAAAAACTGTTTTTT; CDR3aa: CSVGLNDEKLFF
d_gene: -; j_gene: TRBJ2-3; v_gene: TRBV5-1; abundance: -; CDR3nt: TGCGCCAGCAGCCCGGGGGGACAGACCACAGATACGCAGTATTTT; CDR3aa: CASSPGGQTTDTQYF
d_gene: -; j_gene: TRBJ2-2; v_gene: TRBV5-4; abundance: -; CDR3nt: TGTGCCAGCAGCTTGGCGGGGGTGTACGCCGGGGAGCTGTTTTTT; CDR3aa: CASSLAGVYAGELFF
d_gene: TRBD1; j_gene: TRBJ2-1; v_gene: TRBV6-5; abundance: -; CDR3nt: TGTGCCACCGACAGGGTGGAGAATGAGCAGTTCTTC; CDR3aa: CATDRVENEQFF
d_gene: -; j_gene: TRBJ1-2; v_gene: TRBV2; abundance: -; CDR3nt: TGTGCCAGCAGTGACCAGGGGCGCGGCTACACCTTC; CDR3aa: CASSDQGRGYTF
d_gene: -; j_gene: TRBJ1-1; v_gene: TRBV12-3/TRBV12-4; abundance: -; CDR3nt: TGTGCCAGCAGTTTAGGGGGAGAGACTGAAGCTTTCTTT; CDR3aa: CASSLGGETEAFF
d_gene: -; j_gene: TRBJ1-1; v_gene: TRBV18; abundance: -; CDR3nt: TGTGCCAGCTCACCACCCCTACGGGGGTTGGGTACTGAAGCTTTCTTT; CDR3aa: CASSPPLRGLGTEAFF
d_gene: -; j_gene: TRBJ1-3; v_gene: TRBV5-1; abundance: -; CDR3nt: TGCGCCAGCAGCTTGGGTACGAAGAGCTCTGGAAACACCATATATTTT; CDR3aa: CASSLGTKSSGNTIYF
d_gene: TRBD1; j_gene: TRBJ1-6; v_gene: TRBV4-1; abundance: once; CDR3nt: TGCGCCAGCAGCCAAGATTCGTGGGACAGGAGGACCTATAATTCACCCCTCCACTTT; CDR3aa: CASSQDSWDRRTYNSPLHF
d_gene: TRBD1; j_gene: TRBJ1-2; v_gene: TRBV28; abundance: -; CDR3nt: TGTGCCAGCAGTTTACCCGGACAGGGAAATGACTATGGCTACACCTTC; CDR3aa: CASSLPGQGNDYGYTF
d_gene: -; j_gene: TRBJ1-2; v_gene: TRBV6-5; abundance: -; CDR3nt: TGTGCCAGCACACCTATAGGGGGGAACTATGGCTACACCTTC; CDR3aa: CASTPIGGNYGYTF
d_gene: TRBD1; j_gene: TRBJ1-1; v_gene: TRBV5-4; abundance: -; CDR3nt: TGTGCCAGCAGCTCACGACAGGGGAGCACTGAAGCTTTCTTT; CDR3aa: CASSSRQGSTEAFF
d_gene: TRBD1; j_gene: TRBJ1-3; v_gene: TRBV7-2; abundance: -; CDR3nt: TGTGCCAGCAGAGGGACAGGGGCTGGAAACACCATATATTTT; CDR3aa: CASRGTGAGNTIYF
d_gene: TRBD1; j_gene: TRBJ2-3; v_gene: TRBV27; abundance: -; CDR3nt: TGTGCCAGCAGGGGGCAGGGGGCCTTGGCAGATACGCAGTATTTT; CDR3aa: CASRGQGALADTQYF
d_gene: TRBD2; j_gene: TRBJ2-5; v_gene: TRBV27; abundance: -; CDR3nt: TGTGCCAGCAGGCGACTAGCGGGGGAGCGGCAACAAGAGACCCAGTACTTC; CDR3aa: CASRRLAGERQQETQYF
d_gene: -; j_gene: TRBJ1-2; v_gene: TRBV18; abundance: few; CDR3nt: TGTGCCAGCGCGACCAGTGACCAGGGGAACTATGGCTACACCTTC; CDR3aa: CASATSDQGNYGYTF
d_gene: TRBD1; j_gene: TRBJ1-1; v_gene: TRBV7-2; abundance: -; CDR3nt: TGTGCCAGCAGCCGGGACAGCGCGAACACTGAAGCTTTCTTT; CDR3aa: CASSRDSANTEAFF
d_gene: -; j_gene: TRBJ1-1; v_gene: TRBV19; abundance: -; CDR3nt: TGTGCCAGTAGTATAACACAAAAGGGCACTGAAGCTTTCTTT; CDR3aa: CASSITQKGTEAFF
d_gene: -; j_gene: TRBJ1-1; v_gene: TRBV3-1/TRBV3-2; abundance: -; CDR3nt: TGTGCCAGCACTTCGAACACTGAAGCTTTCTTT; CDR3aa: CASTSNTEAFF
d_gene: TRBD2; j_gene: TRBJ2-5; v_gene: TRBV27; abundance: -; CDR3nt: TGTGCCAGCAGTTTAAATGGGGGGGTATTAGAGACCCAGTACTTC; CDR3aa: CASSLNGGVLETQYF
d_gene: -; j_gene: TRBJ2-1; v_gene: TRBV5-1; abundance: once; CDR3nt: TGCGCCAGCAGCTTCCCTCCAGCGAGCGACAATGAGCAGTTCTTC; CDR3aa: CASSFPPASDNEQFF
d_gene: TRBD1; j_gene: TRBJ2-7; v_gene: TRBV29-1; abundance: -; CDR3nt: TGCAGCGCTACCGGGACAGGGGGCGGCGAGCAGTACTTC; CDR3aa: CSATGTGGGEQYF
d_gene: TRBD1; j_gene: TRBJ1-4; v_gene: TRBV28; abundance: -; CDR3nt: TGTGCCAGCAACGGAGGAGGGACAGCTCTTAATGAAAAACTGTTTTTT; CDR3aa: CASNGGGTALNEKLFF
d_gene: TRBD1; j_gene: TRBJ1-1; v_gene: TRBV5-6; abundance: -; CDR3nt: TGTGCCAGCAGCGCCTCAGGGGGCTCGGGATGGACTGAAGCTTTCTTT; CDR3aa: CASSASGGSGWTEAFF
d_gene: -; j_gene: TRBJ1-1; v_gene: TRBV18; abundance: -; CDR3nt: TGTGCCAGCTCACCGTCGACAGGAGTGAACACTGAAGCTTTCTTT; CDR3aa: CASSPSTGVNTEAFF
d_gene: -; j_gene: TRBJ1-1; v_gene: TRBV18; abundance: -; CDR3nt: TGTGCCAGCTCACCACCGAGTAAGGACACTGAAGCTTTCTTT; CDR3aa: CASSPPSKDTEAFF
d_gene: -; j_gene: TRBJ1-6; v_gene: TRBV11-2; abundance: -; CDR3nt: TGTGCCAGCAGCGTAGGCCTTAATTCACCCCTCCACTTT; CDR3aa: CASSVGLNSPLHF
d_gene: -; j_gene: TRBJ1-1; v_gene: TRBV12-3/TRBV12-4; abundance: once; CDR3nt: TGTGCCAGCCGTCTGGGAGGAACTGAAGCTTTCTTT; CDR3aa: CASRLGGTEAFF
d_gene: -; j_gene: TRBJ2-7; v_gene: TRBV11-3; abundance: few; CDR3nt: TGTGCCAGCAGCTTCTCCTACGAGCAGTACTTC; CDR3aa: CASSFSYEQYF
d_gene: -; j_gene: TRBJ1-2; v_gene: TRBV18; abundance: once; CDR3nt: TGTGCCAGCTCATCAGGACAGAACTATGGCTACACCTTC; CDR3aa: CASSSGQNYGYTF